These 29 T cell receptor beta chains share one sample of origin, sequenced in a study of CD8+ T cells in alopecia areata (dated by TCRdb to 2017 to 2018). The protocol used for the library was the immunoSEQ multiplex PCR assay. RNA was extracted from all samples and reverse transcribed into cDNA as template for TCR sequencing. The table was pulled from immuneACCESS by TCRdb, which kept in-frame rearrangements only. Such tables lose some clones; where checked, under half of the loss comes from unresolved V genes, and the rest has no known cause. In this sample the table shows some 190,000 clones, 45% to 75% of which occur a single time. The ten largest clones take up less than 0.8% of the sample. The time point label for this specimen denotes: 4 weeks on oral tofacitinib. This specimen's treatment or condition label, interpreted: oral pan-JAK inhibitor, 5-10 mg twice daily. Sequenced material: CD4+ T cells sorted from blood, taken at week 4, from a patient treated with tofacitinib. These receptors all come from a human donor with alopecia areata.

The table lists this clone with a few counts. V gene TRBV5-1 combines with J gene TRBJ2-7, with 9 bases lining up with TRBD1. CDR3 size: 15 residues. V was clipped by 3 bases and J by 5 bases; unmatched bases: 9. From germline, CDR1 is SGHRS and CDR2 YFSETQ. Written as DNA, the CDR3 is TGCGCCAGCAGCTCACCGGGACAGGGCGTCCACGAGCAGTACTTC. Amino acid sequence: CASSSPGQGVHEQYF.

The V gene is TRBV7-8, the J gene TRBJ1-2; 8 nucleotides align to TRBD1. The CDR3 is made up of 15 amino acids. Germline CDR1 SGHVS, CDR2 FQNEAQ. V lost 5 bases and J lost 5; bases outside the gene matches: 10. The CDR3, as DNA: TGTGCCAGCAGCCTCGGGGGACAGGTGTATTATGGCTACACCTTC. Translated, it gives CASSLGGQVYYGYTF. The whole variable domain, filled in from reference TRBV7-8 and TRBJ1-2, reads GAGVSQSPRYKVAKRGQDVALRCDPISGHVSLFWYQQALGQGPEFLTYFQNEAQLDKSGLPSDRFFAERPEGSVSTLKIQRTQQEDSAVYLCASSLGGQVYYGYTFGSGTRLTVV.

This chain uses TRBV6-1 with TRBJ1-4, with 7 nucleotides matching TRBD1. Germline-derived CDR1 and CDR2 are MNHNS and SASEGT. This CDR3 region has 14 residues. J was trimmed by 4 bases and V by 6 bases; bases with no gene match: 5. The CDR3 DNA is TGTGCCAGCAGGAGGGACAGCTTTAATGAAAAACTGTTTTTT. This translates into CASRRDSFNEKLFF.

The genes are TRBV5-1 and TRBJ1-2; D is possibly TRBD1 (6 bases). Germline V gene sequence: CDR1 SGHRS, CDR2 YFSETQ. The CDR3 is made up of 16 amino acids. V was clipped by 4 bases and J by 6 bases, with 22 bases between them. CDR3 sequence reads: CASSPRFAGAIDGYTF. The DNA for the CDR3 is TGCGCCAGCAGCCCCCGTTTTGCGGGGGCGATCGATGGCTACACCTTC.

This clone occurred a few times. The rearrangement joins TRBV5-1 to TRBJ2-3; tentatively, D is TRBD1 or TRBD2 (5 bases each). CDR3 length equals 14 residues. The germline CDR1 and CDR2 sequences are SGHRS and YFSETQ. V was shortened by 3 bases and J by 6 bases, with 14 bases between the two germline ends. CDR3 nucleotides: TGCGCCAGCAGCTCTTCGCCCGGGACGGATACGCAGTATTTT. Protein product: CASSSSPGTDTQYF.

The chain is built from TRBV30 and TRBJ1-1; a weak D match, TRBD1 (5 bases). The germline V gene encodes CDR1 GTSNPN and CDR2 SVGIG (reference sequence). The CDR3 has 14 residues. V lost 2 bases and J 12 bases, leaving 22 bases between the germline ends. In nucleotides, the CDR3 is TGTGCCTGGAGTCCTAGCCTGTTGACAGAAAACTCTTTCTTT. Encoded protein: CAWSPSLLTENSFF.

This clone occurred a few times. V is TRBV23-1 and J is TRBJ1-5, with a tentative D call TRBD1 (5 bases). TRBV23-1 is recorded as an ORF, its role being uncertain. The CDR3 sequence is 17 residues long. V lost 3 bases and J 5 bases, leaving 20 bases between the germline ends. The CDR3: CASSQPQGNGSDQPQHF. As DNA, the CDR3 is TGCGCCAGCAGTCAGCCTCAGGGCAACGGGTCTGATCAGCCCCAGCATTTT.

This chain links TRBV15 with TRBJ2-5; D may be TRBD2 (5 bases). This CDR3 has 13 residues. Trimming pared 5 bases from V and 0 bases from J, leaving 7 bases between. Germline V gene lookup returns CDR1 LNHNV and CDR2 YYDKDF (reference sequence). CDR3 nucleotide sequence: TGTGCCACCAGCGAGGGTAACCAAGAGACCCAGTACTTC. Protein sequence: CATSEGNQETQYF. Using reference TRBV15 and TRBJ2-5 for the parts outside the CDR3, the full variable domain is DAMVIQNPRYQVTQFGKPVTLSCSQTLNHNVMYWYQQKSSQAPKLLFHYYDKDFNNEADTPDNFQSRRPNTSFCFLDIRSPGLGDTAMYLCATSEGNQETQYFGPGTRLLVL.

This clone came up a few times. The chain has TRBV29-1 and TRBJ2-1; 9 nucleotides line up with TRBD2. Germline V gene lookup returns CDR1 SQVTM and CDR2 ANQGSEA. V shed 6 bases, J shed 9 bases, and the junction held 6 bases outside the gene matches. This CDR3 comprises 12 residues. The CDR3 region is CSVIAGDSEQFF. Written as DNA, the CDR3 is TGCAGCGTAATAGCGGGAGACAGTGAGCAGTTCTTC.

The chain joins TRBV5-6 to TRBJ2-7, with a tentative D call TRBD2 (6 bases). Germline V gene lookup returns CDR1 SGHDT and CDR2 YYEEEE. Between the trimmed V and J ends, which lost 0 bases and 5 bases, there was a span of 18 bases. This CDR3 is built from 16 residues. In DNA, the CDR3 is TGTGCCAGCAGCTTGGGTCTTCGGGGGAGAGACGACGAGCAGTACTTC. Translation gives CASSLGLRGRDDEQYF.

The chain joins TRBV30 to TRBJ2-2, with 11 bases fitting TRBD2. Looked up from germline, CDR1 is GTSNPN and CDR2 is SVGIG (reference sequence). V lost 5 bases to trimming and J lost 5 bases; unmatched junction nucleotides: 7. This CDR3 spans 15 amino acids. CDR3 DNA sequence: TGTGCCTGGTCAACTAGCGGGAGAACGACCGGGGAGCTGTTTTTT. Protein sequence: CAWSTSGRTTGELFF.

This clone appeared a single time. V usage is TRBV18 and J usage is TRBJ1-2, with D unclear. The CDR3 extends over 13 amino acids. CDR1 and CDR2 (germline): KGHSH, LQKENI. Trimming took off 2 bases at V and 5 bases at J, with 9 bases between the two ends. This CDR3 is CASSPKDEYGYTF. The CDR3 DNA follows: TGTGCCAGCTCACCAAAGGATGAGTATGGCTACACCTTC.

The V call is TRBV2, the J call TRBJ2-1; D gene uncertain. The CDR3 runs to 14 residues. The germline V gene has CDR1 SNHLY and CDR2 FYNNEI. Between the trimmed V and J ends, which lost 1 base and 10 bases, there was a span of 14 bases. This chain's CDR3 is CASSEVGLVGEQFF. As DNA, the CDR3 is TGTGCCAGCAGTGAAGTCGGCCTAGTAGGGGAGCAGTTCTTC. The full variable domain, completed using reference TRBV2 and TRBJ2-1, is EPEVTQTPSHQVTQMGQEVILRCVPISNHLYFYWYRQILGQKVEFLVSFYNNEISEKSEIFDDQFSVERPDGSNFTLKIRSTKLEDSAMYFCASSEVGLVGEQFFGPGTRLTVL.

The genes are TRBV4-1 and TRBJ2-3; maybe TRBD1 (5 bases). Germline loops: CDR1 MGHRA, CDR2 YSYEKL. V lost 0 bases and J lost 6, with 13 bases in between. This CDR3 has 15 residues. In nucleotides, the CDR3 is TGCGCCAGCAGCCAAGAAAGGGTGGGGCGCGATACGCAGTATTTT. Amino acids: CASSQERVGRDTQYF.

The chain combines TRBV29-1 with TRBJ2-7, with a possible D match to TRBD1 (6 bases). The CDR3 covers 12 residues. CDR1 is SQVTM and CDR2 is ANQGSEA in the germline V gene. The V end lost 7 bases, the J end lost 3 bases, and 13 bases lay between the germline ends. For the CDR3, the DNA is TGCAGCGCCGCCAGGGGAGACTACGAGCAGTACTTC. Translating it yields CSAARGDYEQYF.

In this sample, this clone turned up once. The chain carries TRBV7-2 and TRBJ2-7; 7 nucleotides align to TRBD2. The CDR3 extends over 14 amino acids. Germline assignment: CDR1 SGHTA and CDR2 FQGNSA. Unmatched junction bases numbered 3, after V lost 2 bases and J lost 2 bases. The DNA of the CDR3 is TGTGCCAGCAGCTTACTAGCGGAAACCTACGAGCAGTACTTC. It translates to CASSLLAETYEQYF.

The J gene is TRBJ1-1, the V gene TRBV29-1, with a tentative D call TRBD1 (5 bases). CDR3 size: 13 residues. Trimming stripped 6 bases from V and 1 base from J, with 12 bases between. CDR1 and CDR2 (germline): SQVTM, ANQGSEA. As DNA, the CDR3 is TGCAGCGTGGATACAGGTCGGAACACTGAAGCTTTCTTT. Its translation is CSVDTGRNTEAFF.

CDR3 DNA: TGCGCCAGCAGTCAATCGAGAGGGAAGTCAATAGATAGCAATCAGCCCCAGCATTTT. Residues: CASSQSRGKSIDSNQPQHF. The rearrangement links TRBV23-1 to TRBJ1-5, with D unresolved. Being an ORF, TRBV23-1 has a function that is uncertain. Trimming left V 0 bases short and J 0 bases short, with 18 bases between. The CDR3 has 19 amino acids.

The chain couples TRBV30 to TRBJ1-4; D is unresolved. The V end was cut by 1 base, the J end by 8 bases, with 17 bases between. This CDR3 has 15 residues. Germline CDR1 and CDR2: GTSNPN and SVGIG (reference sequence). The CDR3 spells CAWSEGFTGGEKLFF. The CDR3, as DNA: TGTGCCTGGAGTGAGGGATTTACGGGAGGGGAAAAACTGTTTTTT.

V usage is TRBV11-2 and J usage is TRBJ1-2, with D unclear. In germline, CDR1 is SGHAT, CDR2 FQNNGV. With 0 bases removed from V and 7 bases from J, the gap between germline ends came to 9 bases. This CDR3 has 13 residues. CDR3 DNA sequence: TGTGCCAGCAGCTTAGAGCAAGAATCTGGCTACACCTTC. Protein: CASSLEQESGYTF.

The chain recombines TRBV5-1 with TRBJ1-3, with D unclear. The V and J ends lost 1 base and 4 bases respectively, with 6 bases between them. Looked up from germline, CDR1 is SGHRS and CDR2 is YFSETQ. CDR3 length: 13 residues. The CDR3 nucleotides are TGCGCCAGCAGCTTGCAGCGGGGAAACACCATATATTTT. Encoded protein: CASSLQRGNTIYF.

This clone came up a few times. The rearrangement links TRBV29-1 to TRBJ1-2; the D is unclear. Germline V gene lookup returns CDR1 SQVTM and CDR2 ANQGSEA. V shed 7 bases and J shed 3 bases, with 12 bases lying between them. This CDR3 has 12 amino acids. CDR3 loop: CSARPIDYGYTF. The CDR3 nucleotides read TGCAGCGCCCGACCGATTGACTATGGCTACACCTTC. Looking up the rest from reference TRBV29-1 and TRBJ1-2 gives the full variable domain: SAVISQKPSRDICQRGTSLTIQCQVDSQVTMMFWYRQQPGQSLTLIATANQGSEATYESGFVIDKFPISRPNLTFSTLTVSNMSPEDSSIYLCSARPIDYGYTFGSGTRLTVV.

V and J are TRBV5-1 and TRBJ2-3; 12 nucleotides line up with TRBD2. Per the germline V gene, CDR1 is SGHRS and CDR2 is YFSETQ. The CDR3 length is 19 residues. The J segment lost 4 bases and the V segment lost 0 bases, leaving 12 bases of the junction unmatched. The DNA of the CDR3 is TGCGCCAGCAGCTTGGTCCTCCTAGCGGGAGGGTTAGGCGCAGATACGCAGTATTTT. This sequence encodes CASSLVLLAGGLGADTQYF. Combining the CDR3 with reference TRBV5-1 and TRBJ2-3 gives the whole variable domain KAGVTQTPRYLIKTRGQQVTLSCSPISGHRSVSWYQQTPGQGLQFLFEYFSETQRNKGNFPGRFSGRQFSNSRSEMNVSTLELGDSALYLCASSLVLLAGGLGADTQYFGPGTRLTVL.

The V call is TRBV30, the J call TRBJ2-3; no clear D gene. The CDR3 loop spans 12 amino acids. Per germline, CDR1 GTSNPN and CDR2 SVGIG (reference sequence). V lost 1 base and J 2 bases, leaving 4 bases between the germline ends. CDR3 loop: CAWSGTTDTQYF. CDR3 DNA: TGTGCCTGGAGTGGTACCACAGATACGCAGTATTTT.

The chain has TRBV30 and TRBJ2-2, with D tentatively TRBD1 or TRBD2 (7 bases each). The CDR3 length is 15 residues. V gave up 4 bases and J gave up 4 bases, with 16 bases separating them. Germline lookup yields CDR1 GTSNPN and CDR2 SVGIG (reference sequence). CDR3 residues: CAWIRQGGSTGELFF. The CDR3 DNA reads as TGTGCCTGGATCAGACAGGGAGGGAGCACCGGGGAGCTGTTTTTT.

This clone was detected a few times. The DNA of the CDR3 is TGCAGCGTGGATACAGGGAACTCTGGAAACACCATATATTTT. Protein: CSVDTGNSGNTIYF. The chain couples TRBV29-1 to TRBJ1-3, with D possibly matching TRBD1 (6 bases). Between the trimmed V and J ends, which lost 6 bases and 0 bases, there was a span of 12 bases. Germline V CDR1 and CDR2: SQVTM, ANQGSEA. The CDR3 consists of 14 residues.

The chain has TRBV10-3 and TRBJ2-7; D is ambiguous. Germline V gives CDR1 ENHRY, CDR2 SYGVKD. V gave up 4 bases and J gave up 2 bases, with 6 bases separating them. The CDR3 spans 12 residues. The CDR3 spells CAISAMAYEQYF. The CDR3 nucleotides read TGTGCCATCAGTGCAATGGCCTACGAGCAGTACTTC.

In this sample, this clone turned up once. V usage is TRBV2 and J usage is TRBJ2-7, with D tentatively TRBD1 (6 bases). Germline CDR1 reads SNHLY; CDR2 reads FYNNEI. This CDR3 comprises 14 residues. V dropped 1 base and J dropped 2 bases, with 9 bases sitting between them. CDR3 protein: CASSEDRVAYEQYF. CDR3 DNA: TGTGCCAGCAGTGAAGACAGGGTTGCCTACGAGCAGTACTTC.

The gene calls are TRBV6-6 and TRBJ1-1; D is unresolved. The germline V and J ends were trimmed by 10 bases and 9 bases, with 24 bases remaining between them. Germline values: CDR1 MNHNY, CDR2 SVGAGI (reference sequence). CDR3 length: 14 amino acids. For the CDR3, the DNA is TGTGCCACCCTTCGACTGATGACTCAACCGAAAGCTTTCTTT. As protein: CATLRLMTQPKAFF.